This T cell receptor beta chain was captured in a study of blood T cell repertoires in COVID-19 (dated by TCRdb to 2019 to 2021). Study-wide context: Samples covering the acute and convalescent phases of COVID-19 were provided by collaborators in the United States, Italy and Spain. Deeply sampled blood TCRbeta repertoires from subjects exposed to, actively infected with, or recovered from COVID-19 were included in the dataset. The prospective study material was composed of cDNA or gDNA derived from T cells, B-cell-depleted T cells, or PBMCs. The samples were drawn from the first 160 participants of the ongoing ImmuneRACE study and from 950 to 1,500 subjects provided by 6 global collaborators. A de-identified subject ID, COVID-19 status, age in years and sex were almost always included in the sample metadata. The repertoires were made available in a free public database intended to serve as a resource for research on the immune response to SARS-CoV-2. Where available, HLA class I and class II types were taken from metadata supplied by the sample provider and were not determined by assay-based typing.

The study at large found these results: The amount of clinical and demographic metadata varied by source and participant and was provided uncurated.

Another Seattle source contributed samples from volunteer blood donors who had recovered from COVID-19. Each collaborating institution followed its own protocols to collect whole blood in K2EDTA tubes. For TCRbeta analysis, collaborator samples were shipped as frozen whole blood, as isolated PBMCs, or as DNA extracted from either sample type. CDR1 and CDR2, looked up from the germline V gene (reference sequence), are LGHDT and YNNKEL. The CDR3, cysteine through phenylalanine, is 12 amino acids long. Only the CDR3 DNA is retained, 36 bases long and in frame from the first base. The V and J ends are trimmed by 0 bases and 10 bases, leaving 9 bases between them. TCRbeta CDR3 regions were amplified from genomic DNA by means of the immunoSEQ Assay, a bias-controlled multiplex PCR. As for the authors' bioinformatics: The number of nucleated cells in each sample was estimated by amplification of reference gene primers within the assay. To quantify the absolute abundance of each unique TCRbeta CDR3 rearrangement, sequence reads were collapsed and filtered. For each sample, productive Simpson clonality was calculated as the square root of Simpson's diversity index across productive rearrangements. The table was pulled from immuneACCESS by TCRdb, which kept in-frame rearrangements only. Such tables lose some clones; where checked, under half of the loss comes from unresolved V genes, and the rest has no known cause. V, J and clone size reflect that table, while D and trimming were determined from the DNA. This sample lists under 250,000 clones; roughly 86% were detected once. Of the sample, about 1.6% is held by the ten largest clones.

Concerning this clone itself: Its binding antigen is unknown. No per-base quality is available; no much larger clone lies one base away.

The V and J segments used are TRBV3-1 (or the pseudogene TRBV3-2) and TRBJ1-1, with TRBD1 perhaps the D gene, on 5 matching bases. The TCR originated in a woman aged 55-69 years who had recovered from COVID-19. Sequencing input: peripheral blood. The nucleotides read TGTGCCAGCAGCCAAGAGGGCAGGGCAGCTTTCTTT. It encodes CASSQEGRAAFF.